The rows below give T cell receptor beta chains drawn from one sample of a study of blood T cell repertoires in COVID-19. Sequenced by immunoSEQ multiplex PCR; TCRdb stores in-frame clones only, minus some. The sample carries 200,000 to 300,000 clones, about 79% recorded once. Sequencing was done on a sample of peripheral blood. The origin of the receptors is a man between 35 and 55 years old who had recovered from COVID-19. CDR3s leave out the opening cysteine and the closing phenylalanine or tryptophan.

CDR3,V,J
ASSLPGTNPANEQF,TRBV5-4,TRBJ2-1
ASSYSRQGQETQY,TRBV6-2/TRBV6-3,TRBJ2-5
ASSSPQGFGNIQY,TRBV7-9,TRBJ2-4
ASTRTGGVGTGELF,TRBV3-1/TRBV3-2,TRBJ2-2
ASSLAGRGYGYT,TRBV7-9,TRBJ1-2
ASSRKGTANTEAF,TRBV7-9,TRBJ1-1
ASSLFMDRVYGYT,TRBV5-1,TRBJ1-2
SVERGGSYNEQF,TRBV29-1,TRBJ2-1
ASSEHQGGGYEQY,TRBV25-1,TRBJ2-7
ASSPTQGLAGELF,TRBV5-4,TRBJ2-2
SVDSDRSPNTGELF,TRBV29-1,TRBJ2-2
ASSLGQGLAKNIQY,TRBV5-1,TRBJ2-4
ASSVRTDGRTDTQY,TRBV9,TRBJ2-3
ASSYWTPPQF,TRBV6-2/TRBV6-3,TRBJ2-1
ASSTQGARNQPQH,TRBV11-3,TRBJ1-5
ASSVSNTEAF,TRBV7-9,TRBJ1-1
AISQGAGETQY,TRBV10-3,TRBJ2-5
AIKRQGSYEQY,TRBV10-3,TRBJ2-7
ASSYDEGSTEAF,TRBV6-2/TRBV6-3,TRBJ1-1
ASSLMTGDTEAF,TRBV5-1,TRBJ1-1